This TCR beta chain stems from a study of Tregs in tolerant kidney transplant recipients. Study-wide findings and caveats: Tolerant patients' donor-specific Tregs expanded beyond overall Tregs, suggesting antigen-driven growth. Biological reproducibility was not directly addressed in this study.

A note on this clone: As yet, its antigen is unknown.

CDR1 SGHNT and CDR2 YYREEE come from the germline V gene (reference sequence). The CDR3 covers 18 residues. The V and J ends lost 3 bases and 0 bases, in that order; junction bases with no gene match: 9. Method: immunoSEQ multiplex PCR; TCRdb's copy keeps in-frame clones and lacks some. The sample yields about 110,000 clones, about 90% seen once. CD4+CD25+CD127- Tregs, CD4+CD25- non-Tregs, CD4 and CD8 cells were sorted. Sample: CD4+ T cells from blood, taken before the transplant. This TCR derives from a human donor who received a combined kidney and bone marrow transplant. This sequence joins TRBV5-4 and TRBJ1-5; 10 bases are shared with TRBD1. CDR3 sequence: CASSYSGTGAYSNQPQHF. The CDR3 nucleotides are TGTGCCAGCAGCTACTCCGGGACAGGGGCCTATAGCAATCAGCCCCAGCATTTT. Drawing the rest from reference TRBV5-4 and TRBJ1-5, the complete variable domain is ETGVTQSPTHLIKTRGQQVTLRCSSQSGHNTVSWYQQALGQGPQFIFQYYREEENGRGNFPPRFSGLQFPNYSSELNVNALELDDSALYLCASSYSGTGAYSNQPQHFGDGTRLSIL.